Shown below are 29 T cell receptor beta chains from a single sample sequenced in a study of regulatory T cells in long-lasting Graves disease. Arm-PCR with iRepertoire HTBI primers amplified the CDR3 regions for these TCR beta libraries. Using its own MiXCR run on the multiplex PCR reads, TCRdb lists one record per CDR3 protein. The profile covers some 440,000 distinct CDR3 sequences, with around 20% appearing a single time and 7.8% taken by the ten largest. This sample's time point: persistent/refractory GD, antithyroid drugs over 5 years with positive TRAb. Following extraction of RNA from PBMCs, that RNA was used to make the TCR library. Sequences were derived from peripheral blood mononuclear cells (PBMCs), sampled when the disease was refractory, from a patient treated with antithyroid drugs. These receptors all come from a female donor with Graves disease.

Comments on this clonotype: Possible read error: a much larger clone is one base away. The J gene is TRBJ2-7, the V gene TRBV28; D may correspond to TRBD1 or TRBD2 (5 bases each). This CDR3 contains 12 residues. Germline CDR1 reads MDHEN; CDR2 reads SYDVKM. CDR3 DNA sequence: TGTGCCAGTGAGGGGAATTTCTACGAGCAGTGCTTC. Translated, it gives CASEGNFYEQCF. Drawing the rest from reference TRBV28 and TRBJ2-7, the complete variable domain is DVKVTQSSRYLVKRTGEKVFLECVQDMDHENMFWYRQDPGLGLRLIYFSYDVKMKEKGDIPEGYSVSREKKERFSLILESASTNQTSMYLCASEGNFYEQCFGPGTRLTVT.

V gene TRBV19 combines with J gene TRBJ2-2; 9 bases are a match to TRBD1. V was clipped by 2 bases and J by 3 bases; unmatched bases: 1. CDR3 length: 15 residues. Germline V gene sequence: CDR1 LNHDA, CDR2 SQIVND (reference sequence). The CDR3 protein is CASSITGGYTGELFF. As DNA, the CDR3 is TGTGCCAGTAGTATAACAGGGGGCTACACCGGGGAGCTGTTTTTT.

CDR3 DNA: TGCGCCAGCAGCGAGGGGACTAGATCCACCGGGGAGCTGTTTTTT. Translated: CASSEGTRSTGELFF. The rearrangement joins TRBV5-1 to TRBJ2-2; 8 bases are a match to TRBD2. Trimming cost V 4 bases and J 4 bases; bases outside gene matches: 6. Germline V gene sequence: CDR1 SGHRS, CDR2 YFSETQ. This CDR3 spans 15 amino acids.

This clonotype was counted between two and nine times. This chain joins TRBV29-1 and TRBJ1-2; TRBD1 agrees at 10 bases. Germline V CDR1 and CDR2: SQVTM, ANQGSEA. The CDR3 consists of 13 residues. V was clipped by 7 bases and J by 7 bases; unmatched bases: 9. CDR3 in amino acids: CSALDRGESGYTF. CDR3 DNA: TGCAGCGCCTTGGACAGGGGGGAGTCTGGCTACACCTTC.

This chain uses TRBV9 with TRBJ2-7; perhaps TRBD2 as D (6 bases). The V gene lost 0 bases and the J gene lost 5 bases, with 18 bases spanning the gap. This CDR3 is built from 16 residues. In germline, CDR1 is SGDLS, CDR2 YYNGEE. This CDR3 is CASSVGLAEILDEQYF. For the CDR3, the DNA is TGTGCCAGCAGCGTAGGATTAGCGGAGATACTCGACGAGCAGTACTTC.

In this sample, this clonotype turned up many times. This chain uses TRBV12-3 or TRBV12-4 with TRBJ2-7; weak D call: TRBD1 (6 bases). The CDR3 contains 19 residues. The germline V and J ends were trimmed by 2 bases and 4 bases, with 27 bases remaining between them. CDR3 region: CASSLYGRRWTARPYEQYF. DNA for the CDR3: TGTGCCAGCAGTTTATACGGGCGGCGTTGGACAGCAAGACCTTACGAGCAGTACTTC.

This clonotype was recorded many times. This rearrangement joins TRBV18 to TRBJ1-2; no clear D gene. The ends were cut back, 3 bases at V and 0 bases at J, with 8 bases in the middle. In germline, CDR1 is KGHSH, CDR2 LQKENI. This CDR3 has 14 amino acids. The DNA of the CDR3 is TGTGCCAGCTCACCGAGATCTTCTAACTATGGCTACACCTTC. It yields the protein CASSPRSSNYGYTF.

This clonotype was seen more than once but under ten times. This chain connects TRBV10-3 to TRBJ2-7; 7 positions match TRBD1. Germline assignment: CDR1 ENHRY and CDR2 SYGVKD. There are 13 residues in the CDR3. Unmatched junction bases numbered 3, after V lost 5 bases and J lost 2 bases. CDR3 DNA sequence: TGTGCCATCAGTCCACAGGGGACCTACGAGCAGTACTTC. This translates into CAISPQGTYEQYF.

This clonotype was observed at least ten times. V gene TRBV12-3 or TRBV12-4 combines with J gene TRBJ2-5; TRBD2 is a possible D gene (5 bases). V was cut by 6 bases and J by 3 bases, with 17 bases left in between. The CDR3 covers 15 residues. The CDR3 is CASSRNPGREETQYF. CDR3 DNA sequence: TGTGCCAGCAGCCGTAACCCGGGAAGGGAAGAGACCCAGTACTTC.

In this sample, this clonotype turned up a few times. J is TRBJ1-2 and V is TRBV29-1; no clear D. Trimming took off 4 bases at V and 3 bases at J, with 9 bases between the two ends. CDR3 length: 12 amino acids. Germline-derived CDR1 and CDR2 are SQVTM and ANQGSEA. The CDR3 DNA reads TGCAGCGTTGTGGTCAGTCACTATGGCTACACCTTC. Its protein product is CSVVVSHYGYTF.

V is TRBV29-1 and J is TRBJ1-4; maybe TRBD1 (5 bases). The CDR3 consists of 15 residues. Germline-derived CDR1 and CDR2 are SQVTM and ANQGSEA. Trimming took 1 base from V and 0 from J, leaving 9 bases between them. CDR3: CSVEVWDATNEKLFF. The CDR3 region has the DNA TGCAGCGTTGAAGTCTGGGACGCAACTAATGAAAAACTGTTTTTT.

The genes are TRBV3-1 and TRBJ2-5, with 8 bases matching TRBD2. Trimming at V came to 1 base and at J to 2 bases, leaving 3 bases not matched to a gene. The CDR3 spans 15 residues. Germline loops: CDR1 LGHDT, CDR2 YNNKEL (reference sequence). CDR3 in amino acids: CASSQGASGQETQYF. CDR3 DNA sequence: TGTGCCAGCAGCCAAGGGGCTAGCGGGCAAGAGACCCAGTACTTC.

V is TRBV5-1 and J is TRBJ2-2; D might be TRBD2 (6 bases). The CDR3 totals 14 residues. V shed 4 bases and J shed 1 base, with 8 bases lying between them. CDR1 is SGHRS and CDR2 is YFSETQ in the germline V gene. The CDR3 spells CASSGGMNTGELFF. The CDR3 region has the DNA TGCGCCAGCAGCGGGGGGATGAACACCGGGGAGCTGTTTTTT.

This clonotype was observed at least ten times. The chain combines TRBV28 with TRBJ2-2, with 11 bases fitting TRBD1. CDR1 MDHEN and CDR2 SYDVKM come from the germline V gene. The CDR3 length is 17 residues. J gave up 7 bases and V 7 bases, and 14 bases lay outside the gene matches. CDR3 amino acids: CASMEPGQGDRGGELFF. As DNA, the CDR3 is TGTGCCAGCATGGAGCCGGGACAGGGGGATCGTGGCGGGGAGCTGTTTTTT.

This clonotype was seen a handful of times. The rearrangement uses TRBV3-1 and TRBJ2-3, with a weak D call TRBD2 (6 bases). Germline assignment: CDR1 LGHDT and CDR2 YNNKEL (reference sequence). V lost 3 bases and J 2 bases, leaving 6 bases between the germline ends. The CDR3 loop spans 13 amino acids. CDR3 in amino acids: CASSQRDTDTQYF. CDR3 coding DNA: TGTGCCAGCAGCCAGCGGGACACAGATACGCAGTATTTT.

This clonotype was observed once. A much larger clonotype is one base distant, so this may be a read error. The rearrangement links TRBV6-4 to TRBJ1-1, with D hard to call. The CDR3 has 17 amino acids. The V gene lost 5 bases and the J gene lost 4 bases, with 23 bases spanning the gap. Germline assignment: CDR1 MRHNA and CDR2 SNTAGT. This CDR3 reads CASSSFGSHKGGTEAFF. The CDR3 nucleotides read TGTGCCAGCAGTAGCTTTGGGTCTCACAAGGGCGGCACTGAAGCTTTCTTT.

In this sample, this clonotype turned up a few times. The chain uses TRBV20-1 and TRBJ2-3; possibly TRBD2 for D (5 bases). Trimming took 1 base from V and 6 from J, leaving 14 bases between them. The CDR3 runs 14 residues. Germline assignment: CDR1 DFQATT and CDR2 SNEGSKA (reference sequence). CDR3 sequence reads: CSARVQRTGDTQYF. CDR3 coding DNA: TGCAGTGCTAGAGTCCAGCGGACTGGGGATACGCAGTATTTT.

The CDR3 DNA is TGTGCCAGCAGCCAAGTGGGTTTGGACAACACCATATATTTT. Translation gives CASSQVGLDNTIYF. V usage is TRBV3-1 and J usage is TRBJ1-3; D is ambiguous. Germline V gene lookup returns CDR1 LGHDT and CDR2 YNNKEL (reference sequence). The CDR3 totals 14 residues. Trimming cost V 1 base and J 7 bases, with 11 bases left between them.

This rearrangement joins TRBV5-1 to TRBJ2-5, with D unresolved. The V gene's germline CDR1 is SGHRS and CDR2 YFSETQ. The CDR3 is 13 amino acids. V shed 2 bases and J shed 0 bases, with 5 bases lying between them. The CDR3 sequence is CASSLSNQETQYF. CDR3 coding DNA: TGCGCCAGCAGCTTAAGCAACCAAGAGACCCAGTACTTC.

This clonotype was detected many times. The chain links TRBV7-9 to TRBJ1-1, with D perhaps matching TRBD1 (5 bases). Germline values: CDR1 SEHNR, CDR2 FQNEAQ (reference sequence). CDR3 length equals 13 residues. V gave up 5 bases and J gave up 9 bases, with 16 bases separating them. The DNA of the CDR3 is TGTGCCAGCAGCCCACGGGACGCCTGGAAAGCTTTCTTT. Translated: CASSPRDAWKAFF.

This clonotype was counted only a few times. The CDR3 DNA sequence: TGTGCCACCAGTGACGCCCCTTTTTCTGGGGCCAACGTCCTGACTTTC. Residues: CATSDAPFSGANVLTF. V and J are TRBV24-1 and TRBJ2-6, with D uncertain. CDR1 KGHDR and CDR2 SFDVKD come from the germline V gene. This CDR3 has 16 amino acids. V gave up 4 bases and J gave up 1 base, with 10 bases separating them.

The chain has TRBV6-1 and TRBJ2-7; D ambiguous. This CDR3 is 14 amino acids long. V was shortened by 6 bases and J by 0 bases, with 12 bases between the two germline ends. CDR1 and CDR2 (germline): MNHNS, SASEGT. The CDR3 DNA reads TGTGCCAGCAGCCCCTCCTGGACCTCCTACGAGCAGTACTTC. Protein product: CASSPSWTSYEQYF.

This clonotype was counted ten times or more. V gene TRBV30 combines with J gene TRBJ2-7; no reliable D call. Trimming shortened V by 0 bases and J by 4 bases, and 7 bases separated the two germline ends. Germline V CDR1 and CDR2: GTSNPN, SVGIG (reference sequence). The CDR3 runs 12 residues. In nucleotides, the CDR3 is TGTGCCTGGAGTGTCGACTCATACGAGCAGTACTTC. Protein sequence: CAWSVDSYEQYF.

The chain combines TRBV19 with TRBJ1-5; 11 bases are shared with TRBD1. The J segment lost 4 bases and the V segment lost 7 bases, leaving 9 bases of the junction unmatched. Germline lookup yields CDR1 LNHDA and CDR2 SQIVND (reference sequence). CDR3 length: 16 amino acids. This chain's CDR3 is CASNRDRGSMNQPQHF. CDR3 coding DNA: TGTGCCAGTAACCGGGACAGGGGGAGTATGAATCAGCCCCAGCATTTT.

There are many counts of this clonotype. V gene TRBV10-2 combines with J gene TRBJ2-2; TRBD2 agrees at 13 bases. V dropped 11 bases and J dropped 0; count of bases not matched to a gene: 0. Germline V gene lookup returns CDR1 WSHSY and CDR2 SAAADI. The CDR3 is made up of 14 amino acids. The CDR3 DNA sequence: TGCGCCGGACTAGCGGGAGCGAACACCGGGGAGCTGTTTTTT. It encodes CAGLAGANTGELFF.

CDR3: CAISGVGLGMSGELFF. DNA for the CDR3: TGTGCCATCAGTGGAGTGGGGTTAGGCATGTCCGGGGAGCTGTTTTTT. This chain links TRBV10-3 with TRBJ2-2; D is undetermined. Trimming left V 4 bases short and J 6 bases short, with 18 bases between. CDR1 and CDR2 from the germline V gene are ENHRY and SYGVKD. The CDR3 consists of 16 residues.

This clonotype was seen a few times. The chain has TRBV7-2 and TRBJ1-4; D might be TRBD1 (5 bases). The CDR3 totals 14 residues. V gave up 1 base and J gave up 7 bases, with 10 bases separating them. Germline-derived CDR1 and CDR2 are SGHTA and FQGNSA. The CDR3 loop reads CASSLDGAGEKLFF. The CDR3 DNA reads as TGTGCCAGCAGCTTAGACGGGGCTGGTGAAAAACTGTTTTTT.

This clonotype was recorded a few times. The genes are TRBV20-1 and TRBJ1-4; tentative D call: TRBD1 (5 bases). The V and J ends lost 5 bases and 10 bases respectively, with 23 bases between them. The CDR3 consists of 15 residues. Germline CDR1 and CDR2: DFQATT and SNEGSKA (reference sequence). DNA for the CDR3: TGCAGTGCTCCCACTCGGGACCTAGGGAGCGGAAAACTGTTTTTT. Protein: CSAPTRDLGSGKLFF.

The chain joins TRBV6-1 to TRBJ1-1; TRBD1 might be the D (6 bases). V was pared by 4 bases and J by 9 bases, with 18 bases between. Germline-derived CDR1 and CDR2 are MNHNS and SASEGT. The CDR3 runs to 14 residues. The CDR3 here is CASSGRSDWDKAFF. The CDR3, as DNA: TGTGCCAGCAGTGGACGTTCGGACTGGGACAAAGCTTTCTTT.